What follows are 16 T cell receptor beta chains derived from one specimen sequenced in a study of T cell responses to AZD1222 COVID-19 vaccine (dated by TCRdb to about 2021). The library relied on the immunoSEQ multiplex PCR assay. In TCRdb, the immuneACCESS table is reduced to in-frame sequences with V and J assigned. These tables do not hold every clone; where another copy was compared, an unresolved V gene accounts for under half, and the others remain unexplained. This sample lists approximately 100,000 clones; roughly nine tenths were detected once. More than 15% of the sample belongs to the ten largest clones. The sample's time point label, in plain terms: baseline before first vaccination. The specimen was peripheral blood, collected on day 0 of AZD1222 vaccination. The source of these receptors is an adult in good health.

The chain carries TRBV5-6 and TRBJ2-1, with D perhaps TRBD2 (6 bases). The CDR3 covers 17 residues. Germline lookup yields CDR1 SGHDT and CDR2 YYEEEE. Trimming removed 4 bases at V and 0 bases at J, with 17 bases between. In DNA, the CDR3 is TGTGCCAGCAGCCCGGGAGTATACAGGAGCTCCTACAATGAGCAGTTCTTC. Translated: CASSPGVYRSSYNEQFF.

This chain joins TRBV7-6 and TRBJ2-7, with D perhaps TRBD1 (7 bases). V gave up 5 bases and J gave up 0 bases, with 14 bases separating them. The CDR3 loop spans 15 amino acids. CDR1 is SGHVS and CDR2 is FNYEAQ in the germline V gene. The CDR3 protein is CASSPAGQSSYEQYF. In DNA form, the CDR3 reads TGTGCCAGCAGCCCCGCGGGACAGAGCTCCTACGAGCAGTACTTC.

The V and J genes are TRBV18 and TRBJ2-5, with no clear D. This CDR3 has 12 residues. Germline loops: CDR1 KGHSH, CDR2 LQKENI. Trimming shortened V by 5 bases and J by 1 base, and 5 bases separated the two germline ends. The CDR3, as DNA: TGTGCCAGCTCAGCCTTCCAAGAGACCCAGTACTTC. Protein sequence: CASSAFQETQYF.

V is TRBV15 and J is TRBJ2-1; D call uncertain. This CDR3 contains 13 residues. From germline, CDR1 is LNHNV and CDR2 YYDKDF (reference sequence). Trimming took off 5 bases at V and 6 bases at J, with 11 bases between the two ends. This CDR3 reads CATSVLPTNEQFF. The CDR3 nucleotides read TGTGCCACCAGCGTCCTTCCAACCAATGAGCAGTTCTTC.

The chain joins TRBV2 to TRBJ2-3, with 11 bases matching TRBD2. V lost 5 bases to trimming and J lost 10 bases; unmatched junction nucleotides: 11. CDR1 is SNHLY and CDR2 is FYNNEI in the germline V gene. The CDR3 is 15 residues long. Here the CDR3 reads CASSPNSGRADAQYF. The CDR3 region has the DNA TGTGCCAGCAGTCCTAATAGCGGGAGGGCCGATGCGCAGTATTTT.

The chain carries TRBV27 and TRBJ2-7; 8 bases align to TRBD1. Germline V gene sequence: CDR1 MNHEY, CDR2 SMNVEV (reference sequence). The CDR3 sequence is 15 residues long. V shed 5 bases, J shed 3 bases, and the junction held 9 bases outside the gene matches. The DNA of the CDR3 is TGTGCCAGCAGTAACGACAGGGGCCTTAACTACGAGCAGTACTTC. It yields the protein CASSNDRGLNYEQYF.

The chain links TRBV30 to TRBJ2-2; TRBD2 agrees at 9 bases. CDR1 and CDR2 (germline): GTSNPN, SVGIG (reference sequence). The CDR3 totals 15 residues. Trimming took 2 bases from V and 6 from J; bases not matched to a gene: 7. This CDR3 reads CAWSPPAGGAGELFF. CDR3 DNA: TGTGCCTGGAGTCCGCCGGCGGGAGGGGCCGGGGAGCTGTTTTTT.

This chain joins TRBV19 and TRBJ2-7, with 8 positions matching TRBD1. V lost 4 bases to trimming and J lost 2 bases; unmatched junction nucleotides: 7. The germline CDR1 and CDR2 sequences are LNHDA and SQIVND (reference sequence). The CDR3 has 15 residues. CDR3 amino acids: CASSKTGGIAYEQYF. The CDR3 coding sequence is TGTGCCAGTAGTAAAACAGGGGGAATTGCCTACGAGCAGTACTTC.

The rearrangement joins TRBV19 to TRBJ1-2, with D maybe TRBD1 (6 bases). CDR1 is LNHDA, CDR2 SQIVND, per germline (reference sequence). V lost 1 base and J lost 13, with 22 bases in between. The CDR3 sequence is 15 residues long. The chain's CDR3 is CASSIVPGAPNSATF. The CDR3 DNA follows: TGTGCCAGTAGTATAGTGCCAGGGGCACCGAACTCCGCCACCTTC.

The gene calls are TRBV11-2 and TRBJ2-1; 13 bases are a match to TRBD2. The CDR3 extends over 18 amino acids. The germline CDR1 and CDR2 sequences are SGHAT and FQNNGV. The ends lost 5 bases at V and 9 bases at J; junction bases unmatched: 16. This CDR3 reads CASSPRTSGRAPGSEQFF. The CDR3 DNA reads TGTGCCAGCAGCCCACGGACTAGCGGGAGAGCTCCAGGGTCTGAGCAGTTCTTC. Based on the CDR3 plus reference TRBV11-2 and TRBJ2-1, the full variable domain is EAGVAQSPRYKIIEKRQSVAFWCNPISGHATLYWYQQILGQGPKLLIQFQNNGVVDDSQLPKDRFSAERLKGVDSTLKIQPAKLEDSAVYLCASSPRTSGRAPGSEQFFGPGTRLTVL.

The chain recombines TRBV28 with TRBJ1-2, with D possibly TRBD1 on 5 matching bases. Trimming left V 4 bases short and J 2 bases short, with 11 bases between. CDR1 is MDHEN, CDR2 SYDVKM, per germline. This CDR3 is 14 amino acids long. The CDR3 DNA reads TGTGCCAGCAGTTCTGCGCAGGGCAACTATGGCTACACCTTC. Its protein is CASSSAQGNYGYTF.

The chain employs TRBV4-1 and TRBJ2-7; 7 nucleotides agree with TRBD2. The CDR3 consists of 15 residues. The trim removed 0 bases at V and 3 bases at J, leaving 5 bases unmatched. Germline CDR1 is MGHRA and CDR2 is YSYEKL. DNA of the CDR3: TGCGCCAGCAGCCAAGATCGGGGGGTTCTCTACGAGCAGTACTTC. This encodes CASSQDRGVLYEQYF.

The rearrangement uses TRBV30 and TRBJ2-7; D is unresolved. This CDR3 spans 11 amino acids. Germline assignment: CDR1 GTSNPN and CDR2 SVGIG (reference sequence). V lost 5 bases to trimming and J lost 2 bases, with 7 bases between them. CDR3 protein: CAWGSTYEQYF. The CDR3 bases are TGTGCCTGGGGATCTACCTACGAGCAGTACTTC.

This rearrangement joins TRBV28 to TRBJ1-2, with TRBD1 matching over 7 bases. The CDR3 runs to 14 residues. The V segment lost 6 bases and the J segment 5 bases; nucleotides outside the gene matches: 9. Germline values: CDR1 MDHEN, CDR2 SYDVKM. For the CDR3, the DNA is TGTGCCAGCAGGGACGGGACAGTCCTTTATGGCTACACCTTC. Protein sequence: CASRDGTVLYGYTF.

The V and J genes are TRBV10-1 and TRBJ2-2; D not certain. CDR3 length: 11 residues. Trimming removed 6 bases from V and 4 bases from J, with 3 bases in between. The germline gives CDR1 WNHNN, CDR2 SYGVQD (reference sequence). This CDR3 reads CASSGTGELFF. CDR3 bases: TGCGCCAGCAGCGGCACCGGGGAGCTGTTTTTT.

The chain employs TRBV28 and TRBJ1-2; the match to TRBD1 covers 12 bases. J lost 6 bases, V lost 5 bases, and 7 bases had no gene match. The CDR3 is made up of 15 amino acids. CDR1 MDHEN and CDR2 SYDVKM come from the germline V gene. The CDR3, as DNA: TGTGCCAGCAGTACCCCCGGGACAGGGGGCCATGGCTACACCTTC. Translating it yields CASSTPGTGGHGYTF.